These 27 T cell receptor beta chains were sequenced from one sample in a study of blood T cell repertoires in COVID-19. Profiling relied on immunoSEQ multiplex PCR, and the TCRdb table lists in-frame clones only, not all of them. Among 90,000 to 150,000 clones listed, over 65% were seen once. The sample consisted of peripheral blood. These receptors originate from a human donor with acute or convalescent COVID-19. The donor label of this sample is uncertain.

This clone has a count of ten or more. The V gene is TRBV9, the J gene TRBJ1-3; D unclear. Deletions cut 4 bases from V and 0 bases from J, with 11 bases between. This CDR3 is 15 amino acids long. Germline V gives CDR1 SGDLS, CDR2 YYNGEE. Written as DNA, the CDR3 is TGTGCCAGCAGCCCCGCCTCCGGCTCTGGAAACACCATATATTTT. It encodes CASSPASGSGNTIYF.

This clone was seen once. V and J are TRBV6-5 and TRBJ2-3, with D maybe TRBD2 (5 bases). Trimming removed 6 bases from V and 1 base from J, with 5 bases in between. The germline V gene has CDR1 MNHEY and CDR2 SVGAGI. The CDR3 length is 12 residues. The CDR3 DNA sequence: TGTGCCAGCAGCGGGGGCACAGATACGCAGTATTTT. Translating it yields CASSGGTDTQYF.

The CDR3 DNA follows: TGTGCCAGCAGCCCATTGGGACAGGGAGGATCACCCCTCCACTTT. Translation gives CASSPLGQGGSPLHF. The rearrangement links TRBV3-1 (or the pseudogene TRBV3-2) to TRBJ1-6; 9 bases fit TRBD1. CDR1 is LGHDT and CDR2 is YNNKEL in the germline V gene (reference sequence). After removal of 4 bases from V and 10 bases from J, the junction contained 8 bases not matched to a gene. The CDR3 contains 15 residues.

The chain uses TRBV27 and TRBJ1-4; TRBD1 agrees at 8 bases. The CDR3 length is 18 residues. The germline V gene encodes CDR1 MNHEY and CDR2 SMNVEV (reference sequence). Trimming cost V 6 bases and J 7 bases; bases outside gene matches: 19. The DNA of the CDR3 is TGTGCCAGCAGCCCTGGGCGGACAGGGCGAATTGCGGGTGAAAAACTGTTTTTT. As protein: CASSPGRTGRIAGEKLFF.

This rearrangement joins TRBV5-4 to TRBJ1-2; D is unresolved. V lost 4 bases and J lost 8, with 18 bases in between. In germline, CDR1 is SGHNT, CDR2 YYREEE (reference sequence). CDR3 length: 14 residues. CDR3 sequence: CASSPSLGSGGYTF. The CDR3, as DNA: TGTGCCAGCAGCCCTTCTCTCGGGAGTGGGGGCTACACCTTC.

The chain links TRBV6-5 to TRBJ2-4; 9 bases match TRBD1. Germline values: CDR1 MNHEY, CDR2 SVGAGI. CDR3 length equals 15 residues. The J segment lost 6 bases and the V segment lost 1 base, leaving 4 bases of the junction unmatched. DNA for the CDR3: TGTGCCAGCAGTTACTTCGACAGGGGGAGAAACATTCAGTACTTC. Translating it yields CASSYFDRGRNIQYF.

The rearrangement joins TRBV5-6 to TRBJ1-2, with a tentative D call TRBD1 (5 bases). The CDR3 is made up of 14 amino acids. V was cut by 6 bases and J by 3 bases, with 15 bases left in between. The V gene's germline CDR1 is SGHDT and CDR2 YYEEEE. The CDR3 region is CASTWGDSYYGYTF. The DNA for the CDR3 is TGTGCCAGCACCTGGGGGGATTCTTACTATGGCTACACCTTC.

This clone was observed a few times. This sequence joins TRBV12-3 or TRBV12-4 and TRBJ1-1, with D possibly being TRBD1 (6 bases). The CDR3 covers 13 residues. V gave up 6 bases and J gave up 3 bases, with 11 bases separating them. The CDR3 sequence is CASRKQGYTEAFF. In DNA form, the CDR3 reads TGTGCCAGCAGAAAACAGGGATACACTGAAGCTTTCTTT.

The chain employs TRBV9 and TRBJ1-3; TRBD1 agrees at 7 bases. The CDR3 consists of 17 residues. V lost 0 bases, J lost 4 bases, and 10 bases stayed unmatched. The V gene's germline CDR1 is SGDLS and CDR2 YYNGEE. CDR3 nucleotides: TGTGCCAGCAGCGTAGCTTGGGGTCAGGGGGGCGGAAACACCATATATTTT. This encodes CASSVAWGQGGGNTIYF. The full variable domain, in which reference TRBV9 and TRBJ1-3 provide the parts outside the CDR3, is DSGVTQTPKHLITATGQRVTLRCSPRSGDLSVYWYQQSLDQGLQFLIQYYNGEERAKGNILERFSAQQFPDLHSELNLSSLELGDSALYFCASSVAWGQGGGNTIYFGEGSWLTVV.

This rearrangement joins TRBV7-8 to TRBJ2-5; weak D call: TRBD2 (5 bases). V was shortened by 3 bases and J by 7 bases, with 12 bases between the two germline ends. The CDR3 runs to 13 residues. From germline, CDR1 is SGHVS and CDR2 FQNEAQ. The CDR3 is CASSLGVSGTQYF. The CDR3 nucleotides are TGTGCCAGCAGCTTGGGAGTTAGTGGGACCCAGTACTTC.

The V call is TRBV6-5, the J call TRBJ1-1; D unresolved. Per germline, CDR1 MNHEY and CDR2 SVGAGI. V was pared by 6 bases and J by 0 bases, with 14 bases between. The CDR3 has 15 amino acids. The CDR3 loop is CASSLQSYLNTEAFF. CDR3 bases: TGTGCCAGCAGCCTACAGAGTTATCTGAACACTGAAGCTTTCTTT.

The chain links TRBV9 to TRBJ2-5, with TRBD2 identical over 8 bases. The germline V gene encodes CDR1 SGDLS and CDR2 YYNGEE. V lost 3 bases to trimming and J lost 5 bases; unmatched junction nucleotides: 6. The CDR3 loop spans 14 amino acids. CDR3 residues: CASSARGGPETQYF. CDR3 nucleotide sequence: TGTGCCAGCAGCGCTCGGGGGGGCCCGGAGACCCAGTACTTC.

This clone was counted only a few times. The V call is TRBV5-4, the J call TRBJ1-1; D is possibly TRBD1 (5 bases). V shed 7 bases and J shed 5 bases, with 18 bases lying between them. Germline lookup yields CDR1 SGHNT and CDR2 YYREEE (reference sequence). This CDR3 has 14 residues. CDR3 residues: CASSGGPVRTEAFF. For the CDR3, the DNA is TGTGCCAGCTCGGGGGGACCGGTGCGAACTGAAGCTTTCTTT.

The chain uses TRBV4-1 and TRBJ1-2; the D is unclear. The CDR3 has 15 amino acids. From germline, CDR1 is MGHRA and CDR2 YSYEKL. V lost 1 base, J lost 0 bases, and 9 bases lay in between. The CDR3 region is CASSQGPGPNYGYTF. CDR3 coding DNA: TGCGCCAGCAGCCAAGGTCCGGGTCCTAACTATGGCTACACCTTC.

The chain employs TRBV24-1 and TRBJ2-1, with D possibly matching TRBD1 (5 bases). This CDR3 has 13 amino acids. In germline, CDR1 is KGHDR, CDR2 SFDVKD. Trimming took off 4 bases at V and 4 bases at J, with 7 bases between the two ends. As DNA, the CDR3 is TGTGCCACCAGTGAGACAGATTACAATGAGCAGTTCTTC. Protein product: CATSETDYNEQFF.

The V call is TRBV11-3, the J call TRBJ2-2, with unresolved D. Per the germline V gene, CDR1 is SGHNT and CDR2 is YENEEA. V was cut by 5 bases and J by 3 bases, with 13 bases left in between. The CDR3 consists of 15 residues. CDR3 amino acids: CASSVASPDTGELFF. CDR3 bases: TGTGCCAGCAGCGTCGCGAGCCCGGACACCGGGGAGCTGTTTTTT. Complete variable domain (other parts from reference TRBV11-3 and TRBJ2-2): EAGVVQSPRYKIIEKKQPVAFWCNPISGHNTLYWYLQNLGQGPELLIRYENEEAVDDSQLPKDRFSAERLKGVDSTLKIQPAELGDSAVYLCASSVASPDTGELFFGEGSRLTVL.

The V gene is TRBV10-1, the J gene TRBJ1-2; D possibly corresponds to TRBD1 (6 bases). Looked up from germline, CDR1 is WNHNN and CDR2 is SYGVQD (reference sequence). CDR3 length equals 15 residues. V was shortened by 3 bases and J by 0 bases, with 11 bases between the two germline ends. CDR3 bases: TGCGCCAGCAGTGATCCAGGGGAACCTAACTATGGCTACACCTTC. It yields the protein CASSDPGEPNYGYTF.

The chain links TRBV2 to TRBJ1-1; TRBD1 matches at 9 bases. The CDR3 totals 17 residues. The junction had 12 bases not matched to a gene; V was cut back by 3 bases and J by 4 bases. Germline V lookup: CDR1 SNHLY, CDR2 FYNNEI. The CDR3 sequence: CASSDRFGTGSATEAFF. The CDR3 DNA reads as TGTGCCAGCAGTGATAGGTTTGGGACAGGGAGCGCCACTGAAGCTTTCTTT.

This sequence joins TRBV5-1 and TRBJ1-1; 8 bases line up with TRBD1. Unmatched junction bases numbered 1, after V lost 4 bases and J lost 2 bases. The germline gives CDR1 SGHRS, CDR2 YFSETQ. CDR3 size: 13 residues. Written as DNA, the CDR3 is TGCGCCAGCAGCACAGGGGGTAACACTGAAGCTTTCTTT. It specifies CASSTGGNTEAFF.

The chain employs TRBV5-8 and TRBJ2-1; 15 nucleotides match TRBD2. The CDR3 consists of 17 residues. V trimming: 4 bases; J trimming: 5 bases; junction bases outside the gene matches: 7. Germline CDR1 and CDR2: SGHTS and YDEGEE. CDR3 DNA sequence: TGTGCCAGCAGCCGAACCGGGACTAGCGGGGGGCACAATGAGCAGTTCTTC. It yields the protein CASSRTGTSGGHNEQFF. Full variable domain (remainder filled in from reference TRBV5-8 and TRBJ2-1): EAGVTQSPTHLIKTRGQQATLRCSPISGHTSVYWYQQALGLGLQFLLWYDEGEERNRGNFPPRFSGRQFPNYSSELNVNALELEDSALYLCASSRTGTSGGHNEQFFGPGTRLTVL.

The chain uses TRBV3-1 (or the pseudogene TRBV3-2) and TRBJ2-2; TRBD2 might be the D (6 bases). This CDR3 is 15 amino acids long. CDR1 is LGHDT, CDR2 YNNKEL, per germline (reference sequence). The V and J ends lost 4 bases and 1 base respectively, with 10 bases between them. CDR3 in DNA: TGTGCCAGCAGCCCCCTAGCGTTGAACACCGGGGAGCTGTTTTTT. Amino acid sequence: CASSPLALNTGELFF.

The chain uses TRBV19 and TRBJ2-5, with a weak D call TRBD2 (6 bases). Trimming pared 3 bases from V and 5 bases from J, leaving 10 bases between. This CDR3 spans 13 amino acids. Germline CDR1 is LNHDA and CDR2 is SQIVND (reference sequence). CDR3 amino acids: CASSMGRQETQYF. CDR3 DNA: TGTGCCAGTAGTATGGGGAGGCAGGAGACCCAGTACTTC.

This chain connects TRBV10-3 to TRBJ1-5, with a weak D call TRBD1 (5 bases). The CDR3 length is 12 residues. Germline assignment: CDR1 ENHRY and CDR2 SYGVKD. Trimming cost V 4 bases and J 7 bases, with 8 bases left between them. Here the CDR3 DNA reads TGTGCCATCAGTGTTGACAGCCAGCCCCAGCATTTT. Its translation is CAISVDSQPQHF.

This chain uses TRBV20-1 with TRBJ2-1; D unresolved. There are 10 residues in the CDR3. Germline CDR1 reads DFQATT; CDR2 reads SNEGSKA (reference sequence). V gave up 5 bases and J gave up 5 bases, with 4 bases separating them. CDR3: CSALDNEQFF. CDR3 bases: TGCAGTGCTCTCGACAATGAGCAGTTCTTC.

The chain joins TRBV2 to TRBJ1-6; possible D gene TRBD1, 6 bases. V was cut by 6 bases and J by 7 bases, with 16 bases left in between. The CDR3 extends over 15 amino acids. Germline V lookup: CDR1 SNHLY, CDR2 FYNNEI. As DNA, the CDR3 is TGTGCCAGCAGGGGGGCGGGTACCCTAAATTCACCCCTCCACTTT. It yields the protein CASRGAGTLNSPLHF.

The chain is built from TRBV11-2 and TRBJ2-7, with TRBD2 matching 7 bases. CDR3 length: 14 residues. Trimming cost V 3 bases and J 2 bases; bases outside gene matches: 4. Germline assignment: CDR1 SGHAT and CDR2 FQNNGV. This CDR3 reads CASSLGGGTYEQYV. Written as DNA, the CDR3 is TGTGCCAGCAGCTTGGGCGGGGGAACCTACGAGCAGTACGTC.

This clone has ten or more counts. The rearrangement uses TRBV30 and TRBJ1-5; weak D call: TRBD1 (6 bases). CDR1 GTSNPN and CDR2 SVGIG come from the germline V gene (reference sequence). The CDR3 runs to 15 residues. The V end lost 5 bases, the J end lost 4 bases, and 18 bases lay between the germline ends. CDR3 sequence (DNA): TGTGCCTGGGGACAGAGCGGGGGCGCTAATCAGCCCCAGCATTTT. Translating it yields CAWGQSGGANQPQHF.